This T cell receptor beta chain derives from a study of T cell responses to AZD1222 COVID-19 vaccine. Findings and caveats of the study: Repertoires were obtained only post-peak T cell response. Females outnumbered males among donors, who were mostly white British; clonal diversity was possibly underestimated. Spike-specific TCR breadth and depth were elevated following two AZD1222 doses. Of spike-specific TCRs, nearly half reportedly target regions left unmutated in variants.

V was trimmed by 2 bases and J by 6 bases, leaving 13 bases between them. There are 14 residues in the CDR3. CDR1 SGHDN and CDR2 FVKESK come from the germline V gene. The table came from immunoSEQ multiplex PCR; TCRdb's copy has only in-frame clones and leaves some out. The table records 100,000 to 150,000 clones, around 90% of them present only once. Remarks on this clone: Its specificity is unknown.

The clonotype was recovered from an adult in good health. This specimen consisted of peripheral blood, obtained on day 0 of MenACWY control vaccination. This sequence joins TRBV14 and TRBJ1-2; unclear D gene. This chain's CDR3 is CASSQYVLFDGYTF. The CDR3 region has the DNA TGTGCCAGCAGCCAATACGTCTTATTCGATGGCTACACCTTC.